One sample yielded the 20 T cell receptor beta chains listed below, sequenced in a study of identifying expanded T cells in peripheral blood (dated by TCRdb to about 2019). Library creation used the immunoSEQ multiplex PCR assay. What TCRdb holds here is the immuneACCESS table cut down to in-frame rearrangements. Part of the clones is not present; checked against another copy, under half of the missing clones reflect an unresolved V gene, and the others are unexplained. The sample data list some 77,000 clones, and about 88% of these were observed just once. Around 19% of the sample lies in the top ten. Sequenced input: blood. The receptors stem from a person aged 18 to 75 in good health.

This chain joins TRBV7-8 and TRBJ1-2; D gene uncertain. V shed 4 bases and J shed 4 bases, with 19 bases lying between them. This CDR3 spans 16 amino acids. Germline V CDR1 and CDR2: SGHVS, FQNEAQ. CDR3 in DNA: TGTGCCAGCAGCTCCGAGAGGCAGCCGATCTCCTATGGCTACACCTTC. Amino acid sequence: CASSSERQPISYGYTF.

The gene calls are TRBV7-9 and TRBJ2-4, with D tentatively TRBD2 (5 bases). Germline loops: CDR1 SEHNR, CDR2 FQNEAQ (reference sequence). V lost 1 base, J lost 7 bases, and 11 bases lay in between. This CDR3 has 14 amino acids. CDR3 DNA sequence: TGTGCCAGCAGCTTAGGAGGGATCGGGAACATTCAGTACTTC. The encoded protein is CASSLGGIGNIQYF.

The chain employs TRBV7-9 and TRBJ2-5; 8 bases are a match to TRBD1. Germline CDR1 SEHNR, CDR2 FQNEAQ (reference sequence). This CDR3 is 15 amino acids long. V was pared by 5 bases and J by 2 bases, with 7 bases of the junction left unmatched. The CDR3 region is CASSAGQVQQETQYF. The CDR3, as DNA: TGTGCCAGCAGCGCGGGACAGGTTCAACAAGAGACCCAGTACTTC. Using reference TRBV7-9 and TRBJ2-5 for the parts outside the CDR3, the full variable domain is DTGVSQNPRHKITKRGQNVTFRCDPISEHNRLYWYRQTLGQGPEFLTYFQNEAQLEKSRLLSDRFSAERPKGSFSTLEIQRTEQGDSAMYLCASSAGQVQQETQYFGPGTRLLVL.

J is TRBJ1-6 and V is TRBV7-9; 10 bases map to TRBD1. There are 14 residues in the CDR3. The germline V gene encodes CDR1 SEHNR and CDR2 FQNEAQ (reference sequence). V was clipped by 2 bases and J by 9 bases; unmatched bases: 1. The CDR3 protein is CASSLRQGASPLHF. CDR3 coding DNA: TGTGCCAGCAGCTTACGACAGGGGGCTTCACCCCTCCACTTT.

V and J are TRBV19 and TRBJ2-1, with 9 bases that match TRBD2. This CDR3 has 17 amino acids. Germline loops: CDR1 LNHDA, CDR2 SQIVND (reference sequence). The V and J ends lost 5 bases and 2 bases, in that order; junction bases with no gene match: 10. CDR3 amino acids: CASSPFDRGGAYNEQFF. The CDR3 DNA is TGTGCCAGTAGTCCCTTCGACCGCGGGGGGGCCTACAATGAGCAGTTCTTC.

The chain employs TRBV7-2 and TRBJ1-6; a possible D gene is TRBD1 (6 bases). In germline, CDR1 is SGHTA, CDR2 FQGNSA. The V and J ends lost 5 bases and 9 bases respectively, with 14 bases between them. The CDR3 covers 14 residues. CDR3 loop: CASSHRDGVSPLHF. The CDR3 DNA sequence: TGTGCCAGCAGCCACAGGGATGGGGTTTCACCCCTCCACTTT.

The V call is TRBV2, the J call TRBJ1-1, with 8 bases fitting TRBD1. Germline V gene data show CDR1 as SNHLY and CDR2 as FYNNEI. With 6 bases clipped from V and 0 bases from J, the junction kept 12 bases outside the gene matches. There are 17 residues in the CDR3. DNA for the CDR3: TGTGCCAGCAGCCACGACAGGGGCCCGTCGATGAACACTGAAGCTTTCTTT. Translating it yields CASSHDRGPSMNTEAFF. The full variable domain, with the rest looked up from reference TRBV2 and TRBJ1-1, is EPEVTQTPSHQVTQMGQEVILRCVPISNHLYFYWYRQILGQKVEFLVSFYNNEISEKSEIFDDQFSVERPDGSNFTLKIRSTKLEDSAMYFCASSHDRGPSMNTEAFFGQGTRLTVV.

The gene calls are TRBV19 and TRBJ1-6; 7 positions match TRBD1. Germline CDR1 reads LNHDA; CDR2 reads SQIVND (reference sequence). This CDR3 has 14 residues. V was clipped by 9 bases and J by 9 bases; unmatched bases: 11. The CDR3 DNA is TGTGCCAGCCACGATGAGGGGGCGGCTTCACCCCTCCACTTT. It translates to CASHDEGAASPLHF.

This sequence joins TRBV10-3 and TRBJ2-3; D is ambiguous. Trimming removed 3 bases from V and 1 base from J, with 8 bases in between. Germline-derived CDR1 and CDR2 are ENHRY and SYGVKD. This CDR3 contains 14 residues. CDR3 sequence reads: CAISDSSGTDTQYF. CDR3 nucleotides: TGTGCCATCAGTGATAGCTCGGGCACAGATACGCAGTATTTT.

This clone has only a few counts. The V and J genes are TRBV18 and TRBJ2-1, with 13 nucleotides matching TRBD2. J lost 5 bases, V lost 5 bases, and 3 bases had no gene match. The germline V gene has CDR1 KGHSH and CDR2 LQKENI. The CDR3 covers 15 residues. Here the CDR3 DNA reads TGTGCCAGCTCAGGACTAGCGGGGGCAGACAATGAGCAGTTCTTC. Translation: CASSGLAGADNEQFF.

A few counts support this clone. This chain links TRBV4-3 with TRBJ1-3; 7 bases are a match to TRBD1. CDR1 is LGHNA, CDR2 YSLEER, per germline. J gave up 6 bases and V 2 bases, and 10 bases lay outside the gene matches. CDR3 length: 16 residues. The CDR3 nucleotides read TGCGCCAGCAGCCAAAACCGACAGGGCATAGAAAACACCATATATTTT. Protein: CASSQNRQGIENTIYF.

The rearrangement joins TRBV7-2 to TRBJ2-5; D unclear. V was shortened by 5 bases and J by 0 bases, with 7 bases between the two germline ends. The CDR3 totals 13 residues. Germline V gene lookup returns CDR1 SGHTA and CDR2 FQGNSA. Written as DNA, the CDR3 is TGTGCCAGCAGCGCCCGGAACCAAGAGACCCAGTACTTC. Protein: CASSARNQETQYF.

This clone was counted a single time. The chain carries TRBV2 and TRBJ2-7; TRBD1 agrees at 7 bases. CDR3 length equals 15 residues. V lost 6 bases to trimming and J lost 3 bases; unmatched junction nucleotides: 11. CDR1 SNHLY and CDR2 FYNNEI come from the germline V gene. CDR3 in amino acids: CASSVGQAGRYEQYF. CDR3 bases: TGTGCCAGCAGCGTAGGACAGGCAGGCCGCTACGAGCAGTACTTC. Full variable domain (missing parts from reference TRBV2 and TRBJ2-7): EPEVTQTPSHQVTQMGQEVILRCVPISNHLYFYWYRQILGQKVEFLVSFYNNEISEKSEIFDDQFSVERPDGSNFTLKIRSTKLEDSAMYFCASSVGQAGRYEQYFGPGTRLTVT.

The chain couples TRBV30 to TRBJ1-2, with D maybe TRBD1 (5 bases). Germline CDR1 and CDR2: GTSNPN and SVGIG (reference sequence). The CDR3 extends over 15 amino acids. The V end was cut by 2 bases, the J end by 2 bases, with 15 bases between. DNA for the CDR3: TGTGCCTGGAGTACACCTGACAGAGACAACTATGGCTACACCTTC. This gives the protein CAWSTPDRDNYGYTF.

V gene TRBV5-6 combines with J gene TRBJ2-7; D is ambiguous. Germline assignment: CDR1 SGHDT and CDR2 YYEEEE. V lost 0 bases to trimming and J lost 1 base, with 8 bases between them. The CDR3 spans 14 residues. The DNA of the CDR3 is TGTGCCAGCAGCTTGGTAGCAGTTTCCTACGAGCAGTACTTC. Its translation: CASSLVAVSYEQYF. The full variable domain, completed using reference TRBV5-6 and TRBJ2-7, is DAGVTQSPTHLIKTRGQQVTLRCSPKSGHDTVSWYQQALGQGPQFIFQYYEEEERQRGNFPDRFSGHQFPNYSSELNVNALLLGDSALYLCASSLVAVSYEQYFGPGTRLTVT.

CDR3 loop: CASSQVRAQETQYF. In nucleotides, the CDR3 is TGCGCCAGCAGCCAAGTGCGGGCCCAAGAGACCCAGTACTTC. The chain couples TRBV4-3 to TRBJ2-5, with D tentatively TRBD2 (5 bases). The CDR3 has 14 amino acids. Trimming shortened V by 1 base and J by 1 base, and 7 bases separated the two germline ends. Germline CDR1 and CDR2: LGHNA and YSLEER.

The chain uses TRBV18 and TRBJ2-5; D not certain. V was trimmed by 6 bases and J by 5 bases, leaving 22 bases between them. The CDR3 totals 16 residues. Germline lookup yields CDR1 KGHSH and CDR2 LQKENI. CDR3 in amino acids: CASSPRVIALAETQYF. The CDR3 DNA reads TGTGCCAGCTCCCCCCGCGTGATCGCTCTCGCGGAGACCCAGTACTTC. The entire variable domain, with the rest obtained from reference TRBV18 and TRBJ2-5, is as follows: NAGVMQNPRHLVRRRGQEARLRCSPMKGHSHVYWYRQLPEEGLKFMVYLQKENIIDESGMPKERFSAEFPKEGPSILRIQQVVRGDSAAYFCASSPRVIALAETQYFGPGTRLLVL.

The rearrangement joins TRBV2 to TRBJ2-5, with D maybe TRBD1 (5 bases). V was cut by 7 bases and J by 10 bases, with 10 bases left in between. This CDR3 has 10 residues. CDR1 SNHLY and CDR2 FYNNEI come from the germline V gene. This CDR3 reads CASKGFGQYF. As DNA, the CDR3 is TGTGCCAGCAAGGGGTTCGGCCAGTACTTC.

The chain links TRBV7-9 to TRBJ1-2; a weak D match, TRBD1 (5 bases). Trimming pared 5 bases from V and 5 bases from J, leaving 15 bases between. CDR3 length: 14 residues. The germline CDR1 and CDR2 sequences are SEHNR and FQNEAQ (reference sequence). The CDR3 region has the DNA TGTGCCAGCAGCGTTGACGGGACGGATTATGGCTACACCTTC. Encoded protein: CASSVDGTDYGYTF.

V and J are TRBV10-2 and TRBJ2-3; 10 bases are a match to TRBD2. Germline V gene sequence: CDR1 WSHSY, CDR2 SAAADI. V dropped 4 bases and J dropped 0; count of bases not matched to a gene: 7. This CDR3 region has 17 residues. The CDR3 nucleotides read TGCGCCAGCAGTGGTTCTAGCGGGGGAGGTAGCACAGATACGCAGTATTTT. Encoded protein: CASSGSSGGGSTDTQYF.